This passage covers 18 T cell receptor beta chains from one sample sequenced in a study of blood T cells in healthy people across ages. Primers used in a second PCR of about 6 to 12 cycles were a sample-barcoded 5' primer and a J-beta primer mix. TCRdb fed the 5' RACE reads into MiXCR, producing one record per CDR3 protein. Here the sample spans around 500,000 distinct CDR3 sequences, around 50% being singletons. Sequencing input: blood. The receptors were gathered from a man at least 80 years old in good health.

The V and J genes are TRBV20-1 and TRBJ2-3; the match to TRBD1 covers 8 bases. This CDR3 has 17 residues. V shed 0 bases, J shed 0 bases, and the junction held 8 bases outside the gene matches. Germline V gene data show CDR1 as DFQATT and CDR2 as SNEGSKA (reference sequence). The CDR3 region has the DNA TGCAGTGCTAGAGAGGACAGGGCCAGCCTAAGCACAGATACGCAGTATTTT. Its protein product is CSAREDRASLSTDTQYF.

The rearrangement uses TRBV7-2 and TRBJ2-5, with TRBD2 matching 13 bases. The CDR3 contains 16 residues. V gave up 3 bases and J gave up 13 bases; unmatched junction bases: 14. The germline gives CDR1 SGHTA, CDR2 FQGNSA. The CDR3 DNA reads TGTGCCAGCAGCTTCGAAGGGACTAGCGGGGCCCAGGTAGTGTACTTC. It is translated as CASSFEGTSGAQVVYF.

This chain joins TRBV7-2 and TRBJ2-2; 9 bases align to TRBD2. There are 16 residues in the CDR3. Germline V gives CDR1 SGHTA, CDR2 FQGNSA. Trimming took 1 base from V and 9 from J; bases not matched to a gene: 9. CDR3 DNA: TGTGCCAGCAGCTTAGGTAGCGGGAGAGGGGGCCGGGAGCTGTTTTTT. It is translated as CASSLGSGRGGRELFF.

This clonotype turned up a few times. This chain links TRBV10-3 with TRBJ2-1; D remains unclear. Between the trimmed V and J ends, which lost 5 bases and 4 bases, there was a span of 6 bases. Germline lookup yields CDR1 ENHRY and CDR2 SYGVKD. The CDR3 has 12 amino acids. The CDR3 reads CAISNSYNEQFF. DNA for the CDR3: TGTGCCATCAGTAACAGTTACAATGAGCAGTTCTTC.

This clonotype has only a few counts. A much larger clone sits a single nucleotide away, making a read error possible. The chain couples TRBV6-5 to TRBJ2-3, with D unresolved. The germline gives CDR1 MNHEY, CDR2 SVGAGI. The CDR3 is made up of 14 amino acids. Trimming removed 8 bases at V and 2 bases at J, with 14 bases between. The CDR3 DNA sequence: TGTGCCAGCGGTCCTAGAACAGTCACAGATACGCAGTATTTT. It translates to CASGPRTVTDTQYF.

Regarding this clonotype: The junction differs from germline at one of its ends, possibly a read error. The chain uses TRBV12-3 or TRBV12-4 and TRBJ2-1, with D tentatively TRBD2 (6 bases). The CDR3 has 16 amino acids. DNA of the CDR3: TGTGCCAGCAGTTTAGCTGCCTCCCGGGGGTACAATAAGCAGTTCTTC. The encoded protein is CASSLAASRGYNKQFF.

The chain recombines TRBV5-1 with TRBJ2-4; 12 bases fit TRBD1. Germline CDR1 reads SGHRS; CDR2 reads YFSETQ. This CDR3 has 15 residues. V shed 4 bases, J shed 13 bases, and the junction held 12 bases outside the gene matches. The CDR3 sequence is CASSHGTGGAYEQYF. The CDR3 bases are TGCGCCAGCAGCCACGGGACAGGGGGCGCGTATGAGCAGTACTTC.

A few counts support this clonotype. The chain carries TRBV29-1 and TRBJ2-1, with 7 positions matching TRBD2. The better agreement between TRBJ2-7 and the DNA end casts doubt on the J call. Looked up from germline, CDR1 is SQVTM and CDR2 is ANQGSEA. The CDR3 runs to 17 residues. CDR3 region: CSVEDPFGEGTYNEQYF. For the CDR3, the DNA is TGCAGCGTTGAAGATCCGTTTGGGGAGGGGACCTACAATGAGCAGTACTTC.

This chain uses TRBV12-3 or TRBV12-4 with TRBJ2-5; either TRBD1 or TRBD2 may fit D (6 bases each). V was cut by 7 bases and J by 2 bases, with 14 bases left in between. The CDR3 runs 14 residues. The CDR3 is CASNRGQAQETQYF. In nucleotides, the CDR3 is TGTGCCAGCAACCGGGGGCAGGCTCAAGAGACCCAGTACTTC.

This rearrangement joins TRBV10-3 to TRBJ1-1; D is perhaps TRBD1 (5 bases). The CDR3 extends over 12 amino acids. Trimming cost V 3 bases and J 8 bases, with 10 bases left between them. Germline CDR1 and CDR2: ENHRY and SYGVKD. The CDR3: CAISDRGEEAFF. The DNA of the CDR3 is TGTGCCATCAGTGACCGAGGGGAGGAAGCTTTCTTT.

A remark on this clonotype: This may be a read error: a much more frequent sequence differs by one nucleotide. V usage is TRBV27 and J usage is TRBJ2-5; tentatively, D is TRBD1 (5 bases). Germline assignment: CDR1 MNHEY and CDR2 SMNVEV (reference sequence). CDR3 length: 13 amino acids. The germline V and J ends were trimmed by 4 bases and 11 bases, with 17 bases remaining between them. CDR3 sequence: CASSSTEYNEQYF. The CDR3 DNA sequence: TGTGCCAGCAGTTCGACAGAATACAATGAGCAGTACTTC.

CDR3 region: CSALRDGNNYGYTF. The CDR3 DNA is TGCAGTGCCCTCCGGGACGGAAATAACTATGGCTACACCTTC. The chain is built from TRBV20-1 and TRBJ1-2; D is possibly TRBD1 (5 bases). The CDR3 length is 14 residues. Germline lookup yields CDR1 DFQATT and CDR2 SNEGSKA (reference sequence). Trimming left V 6 bases short and J 1 base short, with 15 bases between.

This clonotype was recorded a few times. The rearrangement links TRBV7-9 to TRBJ1-1; weak D call: TRBD1 (5 bases). From germline, CDR1 is SEHNR and CDR2 FQNEAQ (reference sequence). CDR3 length equals 17 residues. Trimming removed 1 base from V and 1 base from J, with 16 bases in between. The CDR3 sequence: CASSLDPGRGSNTEAFF. The CDR3 DNA reads as TGTGCCAGCAGCTTAGATCCGGGCCGGGGGTCGAACACTGAAGCTTTCTTT.

This clonotype was seen repeatedly, ten times or more. This chain uses TRBV6-5 with TRBJ2-1, with 11 bases lining up with TRBD2. With V trimmed by 6 bases and J by 1 base, 5 bases remained unmatched. This CDR3 comprises 16 residues. In germline, CDR1 is MNHEY, CDR2 SVGAGI. The CDR3 protein is CASSPTSGTSYNEQFF. Written as DNA, the CDR3 is TGTGCCAGCAGCCCGACTAGCGGGACTTCCTACAATGAGCAGTTCTTC.

With regard to this clonotype: At one end, the junction sequence differs from germline, possibly due to a read error. The rearrangement uses TRBV7-2 and TRBJ2-3, with D uncertain. CDR3 length equals 15 residues. The V gene's germline CDR1 is SGHTA and CDR2 FQGNSA. Written as DNA, the CDR3 is TGTGCCAGCAGCCAAAAGGCAGGTCGGGCAGATAAGCAGTATTTT. Its translation is CASSQKAGRADKQYF.

This clonotype was observed a few times. The chain has TRBV20-1 and TRBJ1-2, with 8 bases matching TRBD1. Germline CDR1 DFQATT, CDR2 SNEGSKA (reference sequence). This CDR3 has 16 amino acids. V shed 2 bases, J shed 4 bases, and the junction held 12 bases outside the gene matches. The chain's CDR3 is CSARPSPGTGFYGYTF. DNA for the CDR3: TGCAGTGCTAGACCCTCACCCGGGACAGGTTTCTATGGCTACACCTTC.

The rearrangement uses TRBV28 and TRBJ2-3; D is uncertain. The CDR3 runs 14 residues. CDR1 is MDHEN, CDR2 SYDVKM, per germline. V was pared by 5 bases and J by 3 bases, with 12 bases between. CDR3 amino acids: CASSRMVVTDTQYF. DNA of the CDR3: TGTGCCAGCAGTCGAATGGTGGTAACAGATACGCAGTATTTT.

Ten or more counts support this clonotype. The CDR3 region is CASSRAGELFF. In DNA form, the CDR3 reads TGTGCCAGCAGCAGGGCCGGGGAGCTGTTTTTT. The chain has TRBV6-5 and TRBJ2-2, with D possibly being TRBD1 (5 bases). Trimming cost V 6 bases and J 6 bases, with 5 bases left between them. There are 11 residues in the CDR3. The germline V gene encodes CDR1 MNHEY and CDR2 SVGAGI.